This T cell receptor (beta chain) was observed in a study of T cells in Graves' hyperthyroidism and ophthalmopathy. This clonotype came up a few times. Template material for amplifying TCR beta CDR3 regions consisted of RNA transcripts. A set of HTBI primers served as the primers for a first-round RT-PCR of the TCR CDR3. From the multiplex PCR reads, TCRdb called clonotypes with MiXCR, one entry per CDR3 protein. The top ten clones hold 15% to 20% of a sample with about 560,000 distinct CDR3 sequences, 15% to 20% of them seen once. The length of the CDR3 is 14 residues. The germline V gene has CDR1 DFQATT and CDR2 SNEGSKA (reference sequence). V was cut by 1 base and J by 0 bases, with 10 bases left in between.

Sample: blood. The chain has TRBV20-1 and TRBJ2-7, with a tentative D call TRBD2 (6 bases). The clonotype comes from a young woman with Graves' hyperthyroidism. CDR3 amino acids: CSARGLGDSYEQYF. In nucleotides, the CDR3 is TGCAGTGCTAGAGGACTAGGGGACTCCTACGAGCAGTACTTC.